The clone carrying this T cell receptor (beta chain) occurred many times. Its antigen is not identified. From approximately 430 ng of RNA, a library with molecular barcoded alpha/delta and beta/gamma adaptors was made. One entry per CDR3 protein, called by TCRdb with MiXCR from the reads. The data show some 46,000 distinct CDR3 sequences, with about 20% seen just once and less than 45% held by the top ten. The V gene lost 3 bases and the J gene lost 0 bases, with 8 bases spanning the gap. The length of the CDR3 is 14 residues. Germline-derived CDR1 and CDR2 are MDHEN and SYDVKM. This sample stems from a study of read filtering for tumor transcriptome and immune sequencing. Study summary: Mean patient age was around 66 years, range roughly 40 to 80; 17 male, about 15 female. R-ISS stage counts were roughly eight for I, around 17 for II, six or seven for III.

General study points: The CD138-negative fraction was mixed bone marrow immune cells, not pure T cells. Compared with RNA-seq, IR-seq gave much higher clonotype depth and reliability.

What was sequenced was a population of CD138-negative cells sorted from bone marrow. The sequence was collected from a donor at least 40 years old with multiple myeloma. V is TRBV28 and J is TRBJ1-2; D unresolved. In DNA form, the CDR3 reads TGTGCCAGCAGTTTGGTTGAGTCTAACTATGGCTACACCTTC. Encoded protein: CASSLVESNYGYTF.